The 9 T cell receptor beta chains below come from one sample, sequenced in a study of T cells in Graves' hyperthyroidism and ophthalmopathy. RNA transcripts provided the source from which TCR beta CDR3 regions were amplified. The HTBI primer set served for first-round RT-PCR of the TCR CDR3. In TCRdb, the multiplex PCR reads were re-called with MiXCR into one record per CDR3 protein. Of around 100,000 distinct CDR3 sequences in the sample, 47% were seen once. The source material was blood. The origin of the receptors is a man in his forties with Graves' hyperthyroidism.

As regards this clonotype: One end of the junction fails to match germline, which may point to a read error. This chain connects TRBV4-1 to TRBJ1-2; D is ambiguous. Germline V gene sequence: CDR1 MGHRA, CDR2 YSYEKL. CDR3 size: 17 residues. CDR3 region: CASSQGLPRTANYGYAF. In DNA, the CDR3 is TGCGCCAGCAGCCAAGGTCTCCCTAGGACCGCTAACTATGGCTACGCCTTC.

The chain couples TRBV2 to TRBJ2-7; 8 nucleotides line up with TRBD1. The CDR3 is made up of 13 amino acids. Trimming took 5 bases from V and 3 from J; bases not matched to a gene: 3. CDR1 and CDR2 from the germline V gene are SNHLY and FYNNEI. The CDR3 DNA follows: TGTGCCAGCAGTCGGACAGGGTTCTACGAGCAGTACTTC. Its protein product is CASSRTGFYEQYF. The full variable domain, completed using reference TRBV2 and TRBJ2-7, is EPEVTQTPSHQVTQMGQEVILRCVPISNHLYFYWYRQILGQKVEFLVSFYNNEISEKSEIFDDQFSVERPDGSNFTLKIRSTKLEDSAMYFCASSRTGFYEQYFGPGTRLTVT.

This clonotype came up many times. This rearrangement joins TRBV19 to TRBJ1-5, with a tentative D call TRBD1 (5 bases). This CDR3 has 15 residues. CDR1 is LNHDA, CDR2 SQIVND, per germline (reference sequence). Trimming removed 10 bases at V and 5 bases at J, with 21 bases between. The CDR3, as DNA: TGTGCCAACCCAATGGGGGGGGGGGAGGATCAGCCCCAGCATTTT. The encoded protein is CANPMGGGEDQPQHF. The variable domain in full, completed from reference TRBV19 and TRBJ1-5, reads DGGITQSPKYLFRKEGQNVTLSCEQNLNHDAMYWYRQDPGQGLRLIYYSQIVNDFQKGDIAEGYSVSREKKESFPLTVTSAQKNPTAFYLCANPMGGGEDQPQHFGDGTRLSIL.

The chain links TRBV7-6 to TRBJ2-5; D possibly corresponds to TRBD1 (5 bases). In germline, CDR1 is SGHVS, CDR2 FNYEAQ. CDR3 length equals 13 residues. V dropped 4 bases and J dropped 2 bases, with 8 bases sitting between them. The CDR3 DNA follows: TGTGCCAGCAGCTGGCAGGGACAAGAGACCCAGTACTTC. Encoded protein: CASSWQGQETQYF.

This clonotype was seen many times. The genes are TRBV6-6 and TRBJ1-6; TRBD1 matches at 7 bases. CDR1 and CDR2 from the germline V gene are MNHNY and SVGAGI (reference sequence). CDR3 length equals 14 residues. With 6 bases clipped from V and 10 bases from J, the junction kept 9 bases outside the gene matches. CDR3 DNA sequence: TGTGCCAGCAGCCCCCAGGGGGGAGAATCACCCCTCCACTTT. Amino acid sequence: CASSPQGGESPLHF.

This clonotype occurred many times. This sequence joins TRBV20-1 and TRBJ1-2; D perhaps matches TRBD1 (5 bases). Germline values: CDR1 DFQATT, CDR2 SNEGSKA (reference sequence). V was trimmed by 6 bases and J by 4 bases, leaving 15 bases between them. The CDR3 has 13 amino acids. The CDR3 spells CSARRQGGYGYTF. Here the CDR3 DNA reads TGCAGTGCCAGGAGGCAGGGAGGCTATGGCTACACCTTC.

This chain connects TRBV7-9 to TRBJ2-1, with 8 bases that match TRBD2. The CDR3 spans 15 residues. The V segment lost 5 bases and the J segment 7 bases; nucleotides outside the gene matches: 10. The germline CDR1 and CDR2 sequences are SEHNR and FQNEAQ (reference sequence). CDR3 region: CASSHAGGHLNEQFF. CDR3 in DNA: TGTGCCAGCAGCCATGCGGGAGGTCACCTTAATGAGCAGTTCTTC.

Note on this clonotype: The junction differs from germline at one of its ends, possibly a read error. The rearrangement joins TRBV28 to TRBJ2-6, with D maybe TRBD1 (6 bases). CDR1 is MDHEN and CDR2 is SYDVKM in the germline V gene. The CDR3 sequence is 15 residues long. The CDR3 protein is CVSRLDSPRANVLTF. As DNA, the CDR3 is TGTGTCAGCAGACTGGACAGCCCGAGGGCCAACGTCCTGACTTTC.

The J gene is TRBJ1-1, the V gene TRBV7-6; D gene uncertain. CDR3 size: 13 residues. Trimming removed 4 bases at V and 9 bases at J, with 15 bases between. Germline values: CDR1 SGHVS, CDR2 FNYEAQ. The CDR3 nucleotides are TGTGCCAGCAGCTCAGAGGTTCGGACTAAAGCTTTCTTT. Translation: CASSSEVRTKAFF.